One and the same sample provided the 19 T cell receptor beta chains below, sequenced in a study of Graves' ophthalmopathy and Graves' hyperthyroidism. Amplification targeted the TCR beta CDR3 regions, with RNA transcripts as the source material. Scientists carried out first-round RT-PCR using HTBI primers and then a second-round multiplex PCR. Each CDR3 protein is one row after TCRdb ran MiXCR on the multiplex PCR reads. The sample contains about 1.1 million distinct CDR3 sequences, less than 45% of which appear only once. Sequencing was performed on peripheral blood or thyroid tissue (not recorded which). The receptors come from an adult man with Graves' hyperthyroidism.

The chain is built from TRBV24-1 and TRBJ2-5; 8 bases align to TRBD1. The CDR3 is 14 amino acids. V lost 4 bases and J lost 9; bases outside the gene matches: 9. Germline CDR1 KGHDR, CDR2 SFDVKD. The CDR3 loop is CATSETDRDQPQYF. CDR3 nucleotide sequence: TGTGCCACCAGTGAGACGGACAGGGATCAGCCCCAGTACTTC.

This clonotype was seen repeatedly, ten times or more. This sequence joins TRBV5-8 and TRBJ2-7; a weak D match, TRBD2 (5 bases). The CDR3 contains 12 residues. Looked up from germline, CDR1 is SGHTS and CDR2 is YDEGEE. Deletions cut 4 bases from V and 7 bases from J, with 12 bases between. As DNA, the CDR3 is TGTGCCAGCAGCCCTCCGTCGGGAGAGCAGTACTTC. Its protein is CASSPPSGEQYF. Filled out from reference TRBV5-8 and TRBJ2-7, the complete variable domain reads EAGVTQSPTHLIKTRGQQATLRCSPISGHTSVYWYQQALGLGLQFLLWYDEGEERNRGNFPPRFSGRQFPNYSSELNVNALELEDSALYLCASSPPSGEQYFGPGTRLTVT.

There are many counts of this clonotype. The chain carries TRBV7-2 and TRBJ2-5; tentatively, D is TRBD2 (6 bases). With 0 bases removed from V and 4 bases from J, the gap between germline ends came to 9 bases. Germline CDR1 reads SGHTA; CDR2 reads FQGNSA. The CDR3 spans 14 residues. CDR3 sequence: CASSLAGGGETQYF. CDR3 bases: TGTGCCAGCAGCTTAGCGGGAGGTGGAGAGACCCAGTACTTC.

This clonotype has at least ten counts. The V gene is TRBV6-5, the J gene TRBJ1-5, with D unclear. The length of the CDR3 is 13 residues. Between the trimmed V and J ends, which lost 0 bases and 9 bases, there was a span of 9 bases. Germline-derived CDR1 and CDR2 are MNHEY and SVGAGI. CDR3 sequence (DNA): TGTGCCAGCAGTTACTCGGAGGATTGGCCCCAGCATTTT. This sequence encodes CASSYSEDWPQHF.

The V and J genes are TRBV7-9 and TRBJ2-5; D possibly matches TRBD1 or TRBD2 (6 bases each). The germline V and J ends were trimmed by 4 bases and 5 bases, with 17 bases remaining between them. The CDR3 has 15 residues. Germline V gene sequence: CDR1 SEHNR, CDR2 FQNEAQ (reference sequence). The CDR3 loop is CASSSLKRGRETQYF. In DNA, the CDR3 is TGTGCCAGCAGCTCCCTTAAACGGGGGCGGGAGACCCAGTACTTC.

This clonotype was observed at least ten times. The chain recombines TRBV15 with TRBJ1-1; D remains ambiguous. V lost 2 bases, J lost 1 base, and 5 bases lay in between. The germline gives CDR1 LNHNV, CDR2 YYDKDF (reference sequence). The CDR3 sequence is 13 residues long. The CDR3 region has the DNA TGTGCCACCAGCAGAAGACCGAACACTGAAGCTTTCTTT. Translation: CATSRRPNTEAFF.

This clonotype has ten or more counts. CDR3 DNA sequence: TGTGCCAGCAGCGCTACAGGGGGCGAAGCTTTCTTT. This encodes CASSATGGEAFF. The chain carries TRBV7-6 and TRBJ1-1; 9 bases fit TRBD1. CDR3 length: 12 residues. Unmatched junction bases numbered 3, after V lost 5 bases and J lost 8 bases. Germline V gene lookup returns CDR1 SGHVS and CDR2 FNYEAQ.

As concerns this clonotype: In this CDR3 the conserved last residue, phenylalanine or tryptophan, is missing, so a read error is likely. This chain joins TRBV25-1 and TRBJ2-6; D ambiguous. Germline CDR1 MGHDK, CDR2 SYGVNS. V lost 6 bases, J lost 1 base, and 10 bases lay in between. The CDR3 loop spans 15 amino acids. The CDR3 loop reads CASSSRLSGANVLTP. As DNA, the CDR3 is TGTGCCAGCAGCTCCCGGTTATCTGGGGCCAACGTCCTGACTCCA.

Concerning this clonotype: A read error may explain this, as a much larger clone is one base away. The genes are TRBV5-1 and TRBJ1-1; D gene uncertain. This CDR3 is built from 14 residues. Germline CDR1 SGHRS, CDR2 YFSETQ. DNA for the CDR3: TGCACCAGCAGCTTGGTCCGGGAACACACTGAAGCTTTCTTT. Its translation is CTSSLVREHTEAFF.

The chain employs TRBV29-1 and TRBJ2-5, with D tentatively TRBD1 (7 bases). The CDR3 runs 14 residues. CDR1 and CDR2 from the germline V gene are SQVTM and ANQGSEA. Trimming stripped 6 bases from V and 3 bases from J, with 17 bases between. The CDR3 region is CSVSGGGRKETQYF. Here the CDR3 DNA reads TGCAGCGTCTCCGGAGGGGGCAGAAAAGAGACCCAGTACTTC. Supplemented by reference TRBV29-1 and TRBJ2-5, the full variable domain reads SAVISQKPSRDICQRGTSLTIQCQVDSQVTMMFWYRQQPGQSLTLIATANQGSEATYESGFVIDKFPISRPNLTFSTLTVSNMSPEDSSIYLCSVSGGGRKETQYFGPGTRLLVL.

This clonotype was counted ten times or more. The CDR3 DNA reads TGTGCCAGCAGCGGGCAGAAGGGAGTTAGGTCCTACGAGCAGTACTTC. Translating it yields CASSGQKGVRSYEQYF. The chain carries TRBV11-2 and TRBJ2-7; D is perhaps TRBD2 (5 bases). The CDR3 consists of 16 residues. Looked up from germline, CDR1 is SGHAT and CDR2 is FQNNGV. The germline V and J ends were trimmed by 5 bases and 1 base, with 18 bases remaining between them.

The chain recombines TRBV9 with TRBJ2-5; 10 positions agree with TRBD2. CDR3 length: 17 residues. V lost 0 bases, J lost 5 bases, and 10 bases stayed unmatched. CDR1 and CDR2 (germline): SGDLS, YYNGEE. The CDR3 loop reads CASSVGGAGGPFETQYF. As DNA, the CDR3 is TGTGCCAGCAGCGTAGGTGGAGCGGGGGGGCCCTTTGAGACCCAGTACTTC.

Here the CDR3 reads CASSQVHRPHGYTF. The CDR3 nucleotides are TGCGCCAGCAGCCAAGTTCACCGGCCCCATGGCTACACCTTC. The chain carries TRBV4-3 and TRBJ1-2; D gene ambiguous. CDR3 size: 14 residues. The germline V and J ends were trimmed by 1 base and 6 bases, with 12 bases remaining between them. The germline V gene has CDR1 LGHNA and CDR2 YSLEER.

Worth noting for this clonotype: This could be a read error, since a much larger clone is one nucleotide away. Because the CDR3 is missing its conserved closing phenylalanine or tryptophan, this is likely a read error. The chain links TRBV20-1 to TRBJ1-1; D is undetermined. Trimming left V 7 bases short and J 0 bases short, with 12 bases between. The CDR3 length is 13 residues. Germline CDR1 and CDR2: DFQATT and SNEGSKA (reference sequence). The CDR3 DNA reads TGCAGTGTCGTCGCAGGAATGAACACTGAAGCTTTCCTT. This translates into CSVVAGMNTEAFL.

The V call is TRBV7-8, the J call TRBJ1-4; 8 nucleotides line up with TRBD1. CDR1 SGHVS and CDR2 FQNEAQ come from the germline V gene. After removal of 2 bases from V and 8 bases from J, the junction contained 13 bases not matched to a gene. The CDR3 is 17 amino acids. In nucleotides, the CDR3 is TGTGCCAGCAGCTTAAGGAGAACCCAGGGGGCGGGGGAAAAACTGTTTTTT. Translation gives CASSLRRTQGAGEKLFF.

This clonotype came up a few times. J is TRBJ2-7 and V is TRBV28, with D possibly being TRBD1 (6 bases). V was pared by 9 bases and J by 6 bases, with 9 bases between. The CDR3 contains 10 residues. Germline V gene data show CDR1 as MDHEN and CDR2 as SYDVKM. The CDR3 reads CASWGREQYF. In DNA form, the CDR3 reads TGTGCCAGTTGGGGGCGCGAGCAGTACTTC.

This clonotype has a count of ten or more. The chain links TRBV29-1 to TRBJ1-1; 8 nucleotides agree with TRBD1. In germline, CDR1 is SQVTM, CDR2 ANQGSEA. V lost 3 bases, J lost 13 bases, and 7 bases stayed unmatched. The CDR3 is 11 residues long. CDR3: CSVERQGKDFF. CDR3 nucleotides: TGCAGCGTTGAGCGACAGGGGAAGGATTTCTTT.

On this clonotype: A much bigger clone sits one base away, suggesting this may be a read error. The chain employs TRBV15 and TRBJ1-2, with D perhaps TRBD1 (5 bases). The CDR3 sequence is 14 residues long. Looked up from germline, CDR1 is LNHNV and CDR2 is YYDKDF (reference sequence). Trimming pared 3 bases from V and 2 bases from J, leaving 10 bases between. CDR3 sequence reads: CATSSVRGNYGYTF. The CDR3 DNA follows: TGTGCCACCAGCAGCGTTCGGGGGAACTATGGCTACACCTTC.

As to this clonotype: A read error may be the cause here, since a much bigger clone is one base away. The V and J genes are TRBV19 and TRBJ2-5; 7 nucleotides line up with TRBD1. CDR1 LNHDA and CDR2 SQIVND come from the germline V gene (reference sequence). The CDR3 covers 15 residues. The CDR3 sequence is CASSIPRGGQESQYF. For the CDR3, the DNA is TGTGCCAGTAGTATACCAAGAGGGGGCCAAGAGTCCCAGTACTTC.